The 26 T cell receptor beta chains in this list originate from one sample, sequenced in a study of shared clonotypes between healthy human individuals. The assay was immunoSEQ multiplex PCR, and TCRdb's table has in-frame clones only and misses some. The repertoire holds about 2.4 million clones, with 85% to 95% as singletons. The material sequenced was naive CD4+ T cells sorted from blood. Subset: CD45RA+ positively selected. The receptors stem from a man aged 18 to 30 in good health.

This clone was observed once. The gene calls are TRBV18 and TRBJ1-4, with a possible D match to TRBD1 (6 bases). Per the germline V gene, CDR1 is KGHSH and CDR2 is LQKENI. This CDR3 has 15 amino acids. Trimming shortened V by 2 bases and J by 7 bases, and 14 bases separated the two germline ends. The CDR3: CASSPGGRAVEKLFF. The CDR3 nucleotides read TGTGCCAGCTCACCAGGGGGCAGGGCGGTTGAAAAACTGTTTTTT. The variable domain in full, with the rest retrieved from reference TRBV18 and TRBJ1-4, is NAGVMQNPRHLVRRRGQEARLRCSPMKGHSHVYWYRQLPEEGLKFMVYLQKENIIDESGMPKERFSAEFPKEGPSILRIQQVVRGDSAAYFCASSPGGRAVEKLFFGSGTQLSVL.

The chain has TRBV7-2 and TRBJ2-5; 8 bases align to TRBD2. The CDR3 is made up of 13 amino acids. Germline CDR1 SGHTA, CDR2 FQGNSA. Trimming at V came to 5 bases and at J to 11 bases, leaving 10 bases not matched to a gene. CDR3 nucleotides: TGTGCCAGCAGCCCCCGAGGGCGGGGGGAGCAGTACTTC. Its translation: CASSPRGRGEQYF.

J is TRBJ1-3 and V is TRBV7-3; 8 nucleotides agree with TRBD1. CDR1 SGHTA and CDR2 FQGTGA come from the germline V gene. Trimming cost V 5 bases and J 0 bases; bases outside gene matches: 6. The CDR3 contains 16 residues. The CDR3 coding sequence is TGTGCCAGCAGCCCTGGGGACAGGACCTCTGGAAACACCATATATTTT. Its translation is CASSPGDRTSGNTIYF. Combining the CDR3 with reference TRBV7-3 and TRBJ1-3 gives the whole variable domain GAGVSQTPSNKVTEKGKYVELRCDPISGHTALYWYRQSLGQGPEFLIYFQGTGAADDSGLPNDRFFAVRPEGSVSTLKIQRTERGDSAVYLCASSPGDRTSGNTIYFGEGSWLTVV.

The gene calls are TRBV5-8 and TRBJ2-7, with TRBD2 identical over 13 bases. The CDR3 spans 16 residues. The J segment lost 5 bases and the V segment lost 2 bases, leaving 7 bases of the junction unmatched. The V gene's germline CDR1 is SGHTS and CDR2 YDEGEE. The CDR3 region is CASSFRAGTSGDEQYF. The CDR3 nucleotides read TGTGCCAGCAGCTTTAGGGCCGGGACTAGCGGGGACGAGCAGTACTTC.

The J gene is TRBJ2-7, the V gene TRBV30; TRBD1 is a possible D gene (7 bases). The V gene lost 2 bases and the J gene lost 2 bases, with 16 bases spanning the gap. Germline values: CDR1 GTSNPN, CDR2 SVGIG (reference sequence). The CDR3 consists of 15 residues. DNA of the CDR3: TGTGCCTGGAGTATTCCAGGGGGGCGGACCTACGAGCAGTACTTC. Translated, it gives CAWSIPGGRTYEQYF.

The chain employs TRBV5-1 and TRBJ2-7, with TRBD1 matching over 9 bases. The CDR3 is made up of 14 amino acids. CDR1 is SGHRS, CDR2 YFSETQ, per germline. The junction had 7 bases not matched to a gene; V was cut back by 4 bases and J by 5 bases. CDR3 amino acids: CASSAGQGSDEQYF. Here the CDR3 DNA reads TGCGCCAGCAGCGCCGGACAGGGGAGCGACGAGCAGTACTTC.

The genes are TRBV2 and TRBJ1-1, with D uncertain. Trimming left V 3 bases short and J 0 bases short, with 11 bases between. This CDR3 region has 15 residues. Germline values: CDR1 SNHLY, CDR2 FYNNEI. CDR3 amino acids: CASSDIGVMNTEAFF. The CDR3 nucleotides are TGTGCCAGCAGTGATATTGGGGTAATGAACACTGAAGCTTTCTTT.

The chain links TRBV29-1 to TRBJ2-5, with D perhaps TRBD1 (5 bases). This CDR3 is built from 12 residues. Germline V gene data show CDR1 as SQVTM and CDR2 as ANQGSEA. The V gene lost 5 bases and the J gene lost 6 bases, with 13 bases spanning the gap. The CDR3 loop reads CSVNQGGKTQYF. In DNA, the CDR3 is TGCAGCGTTAACCAGGGTGGCAAGACCCAGTACTTC.

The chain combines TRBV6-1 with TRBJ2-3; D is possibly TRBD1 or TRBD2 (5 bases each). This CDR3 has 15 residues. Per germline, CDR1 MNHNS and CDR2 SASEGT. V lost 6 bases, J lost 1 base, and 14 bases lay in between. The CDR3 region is CASSPGTTRTDTQYF. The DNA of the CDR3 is TGTGCCAGCAGCCCAGGGACGACCCGCACAGATACGCAGTATTTT.

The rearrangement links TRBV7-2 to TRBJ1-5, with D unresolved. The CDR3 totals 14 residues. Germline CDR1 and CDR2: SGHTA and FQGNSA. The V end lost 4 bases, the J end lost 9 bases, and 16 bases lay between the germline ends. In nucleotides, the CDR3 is TGTGCCAGCAGCTCGAGCGCGGGGAATGGGCCCCAGCATTTT. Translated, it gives CASSSSAGNGPQHF.

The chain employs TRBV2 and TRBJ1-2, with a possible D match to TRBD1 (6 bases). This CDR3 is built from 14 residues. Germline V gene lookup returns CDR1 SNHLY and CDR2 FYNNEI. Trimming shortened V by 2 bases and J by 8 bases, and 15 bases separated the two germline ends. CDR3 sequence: CASSELGPGGGYTF. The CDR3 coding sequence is TGTGCCAGCAGTGAATTGGGCCCGGGGGGCGGCTACACCTTC.

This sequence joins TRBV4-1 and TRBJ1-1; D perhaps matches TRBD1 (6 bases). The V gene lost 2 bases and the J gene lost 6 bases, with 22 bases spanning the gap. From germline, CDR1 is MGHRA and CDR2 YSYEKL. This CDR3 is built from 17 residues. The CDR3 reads CASSQPRVGGREAEAFF. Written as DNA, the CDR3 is TGCGCCAGCAGCCAACCTCGAGTGGGGGGGCGGGAGGCTGAAGCTTTCTTT.

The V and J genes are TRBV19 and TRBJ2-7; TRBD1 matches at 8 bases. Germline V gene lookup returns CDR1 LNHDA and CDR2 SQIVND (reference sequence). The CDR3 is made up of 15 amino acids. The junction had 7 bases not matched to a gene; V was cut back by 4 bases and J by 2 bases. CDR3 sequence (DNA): TGTGCCAGTAGTACGGCCGGGACAGGACCCTACGAGCAGTACTTC. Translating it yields CASSTAGTGPYEQYF.

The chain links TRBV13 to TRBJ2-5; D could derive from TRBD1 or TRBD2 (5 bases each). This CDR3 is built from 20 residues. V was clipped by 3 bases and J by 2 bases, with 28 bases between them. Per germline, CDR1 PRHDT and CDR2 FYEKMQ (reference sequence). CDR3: CASSFTGTAFDYIQQETQYF. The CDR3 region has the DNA TGTGCCAGCAGCTTTACCGGGACCGCCTTCGATTATATACAACAAGAGACCCAGTACTTC.

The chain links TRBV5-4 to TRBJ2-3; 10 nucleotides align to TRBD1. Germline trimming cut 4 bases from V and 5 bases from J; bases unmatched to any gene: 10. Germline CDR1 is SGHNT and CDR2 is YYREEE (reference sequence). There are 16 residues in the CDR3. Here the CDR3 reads CASSLPTGGVRDTQYF. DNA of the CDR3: TGTGCCAGCAGCCTACCGACAGGGGGCGTTAGAGATACGCAGTATTTT.

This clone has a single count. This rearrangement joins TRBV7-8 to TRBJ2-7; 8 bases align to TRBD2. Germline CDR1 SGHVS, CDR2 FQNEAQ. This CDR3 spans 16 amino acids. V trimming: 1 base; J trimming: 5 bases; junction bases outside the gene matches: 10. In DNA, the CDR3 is TGTGCCAGCAGCTTAGATTTCAGCGGGAGAAGGCACGAGCAGTACTTC. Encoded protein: CASSLDFSGRRHEQYF.

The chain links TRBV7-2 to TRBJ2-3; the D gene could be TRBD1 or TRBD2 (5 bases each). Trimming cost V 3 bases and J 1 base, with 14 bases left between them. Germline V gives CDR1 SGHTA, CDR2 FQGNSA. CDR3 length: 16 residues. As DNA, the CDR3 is TGTGCCAGCAGCTTCCAAACAGGAGGAGGCACAGATACGCAGTATTTT. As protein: CASSFQTGGGTDTQYF.

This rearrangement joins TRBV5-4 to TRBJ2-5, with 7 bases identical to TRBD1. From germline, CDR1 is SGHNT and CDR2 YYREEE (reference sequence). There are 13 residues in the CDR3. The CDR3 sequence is CAGGQQVQETQYF. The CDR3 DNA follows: TGTGCTGGGGGACAGCAAGTTCAAGAGACCCAGTACTTC.

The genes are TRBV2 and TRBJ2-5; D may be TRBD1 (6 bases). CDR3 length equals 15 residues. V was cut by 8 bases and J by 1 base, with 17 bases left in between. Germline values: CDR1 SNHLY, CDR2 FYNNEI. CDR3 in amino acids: CASPKDDRSQETQYF. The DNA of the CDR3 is TGTGCCAGCCCGAAAGATGACAGGTCCCAAGAGACCCAGTACTTC.

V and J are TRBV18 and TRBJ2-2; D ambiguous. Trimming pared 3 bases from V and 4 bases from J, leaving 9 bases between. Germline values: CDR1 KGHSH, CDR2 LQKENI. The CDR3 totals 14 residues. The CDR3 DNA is TGTGCCAGCTCACCCGCGCAGGCCACCGGGGAGCTGTTTTTT. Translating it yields CASSPAQATGELFF. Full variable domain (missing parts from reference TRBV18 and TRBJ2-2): NAGVMQNPRHLVRRRGQEARLRCSPMKGHSHVYWYRQLPEEGLKFMVYLQKENIIDESGMPKERFSAEFPKEGPSILRIQQVVRGDSAAYFCASSPAQATGELFFGEGSRLTVL.

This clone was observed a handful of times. The DNA for the CDR3 is TGTGCCAGCAGCGCCCTTGGGGTTAGAGCTAATTCACCCCTCCACTTT. It encodes CASSALGVRANSPLHF. The V call is TRBV6-4, the J call TRBJ1-6, with no clear D. V dropped 6 bases and J dropped 6 bases, with 18 bases sitting between them. The CDR3 is made up of 16 amino acids. Germline V gene sequence: CDR1 MRHNA, CDR2 SNTAGT.

CDR3 nucleotide sequence: TGCGCCAGCAGCCTCTTGCGGGGGCCGAACACCGGGGAGCTGTTTTTT. Its protein is CASSLLRGPNTGELFF. J is TRBJ2-2 and V is TRBV5-1; perhaps TRBD2 as D (7 bases). This CDR3 is 16 amino acids long. Trimming removed 4 bases at V and 0 bases at J, with 13 bases between. Germline values: CDR1 SGHRS, CDR2 YFSETQ.

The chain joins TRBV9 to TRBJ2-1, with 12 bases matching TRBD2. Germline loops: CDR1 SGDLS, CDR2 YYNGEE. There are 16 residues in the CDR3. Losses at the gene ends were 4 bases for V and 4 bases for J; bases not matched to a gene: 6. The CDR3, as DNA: TGTGCCAGCAGCCCAAGGACTAGCGGGGCATACAATGAGCAGTTCTTC. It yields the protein CASSPRTSGAYNEQFF. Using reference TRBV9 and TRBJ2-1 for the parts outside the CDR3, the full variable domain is DSGVTQTPKHLITATGQRVTLRCSPRSGDLSVYWYQQSLDQGLQFLIQYYNGEERAKGNILERFSAQQFPDLHSELNLSSLELGDSALYFCASSPRTSGAYNEQFFGPGTRLTVL.

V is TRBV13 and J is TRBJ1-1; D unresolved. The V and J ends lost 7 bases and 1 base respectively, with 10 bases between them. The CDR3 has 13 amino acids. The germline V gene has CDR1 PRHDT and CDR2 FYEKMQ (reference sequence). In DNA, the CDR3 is TGTGCCAGCACCCTTGTTGGGAACACTGAAGCTTTCTTT. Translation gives CASTLVGNTEAFF.

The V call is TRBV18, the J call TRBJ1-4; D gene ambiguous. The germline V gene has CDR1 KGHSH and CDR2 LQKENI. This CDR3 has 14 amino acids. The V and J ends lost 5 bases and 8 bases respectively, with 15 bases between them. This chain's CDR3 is CASSDRQVSEKLFF. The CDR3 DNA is TGTGCCAGCTCAGACCGGCAGGTTTCCGAAAAACTGTTTTTT.

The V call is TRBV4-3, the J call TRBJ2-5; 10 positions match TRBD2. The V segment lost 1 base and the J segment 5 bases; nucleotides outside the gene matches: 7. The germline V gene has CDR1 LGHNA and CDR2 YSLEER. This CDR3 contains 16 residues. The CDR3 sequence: CASSQAAGGSWETQYF. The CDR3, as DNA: TGCGCCAGCAGCCAAGCAGCGGGAGGGTCCTGGGAGACCCAGTACTTC.